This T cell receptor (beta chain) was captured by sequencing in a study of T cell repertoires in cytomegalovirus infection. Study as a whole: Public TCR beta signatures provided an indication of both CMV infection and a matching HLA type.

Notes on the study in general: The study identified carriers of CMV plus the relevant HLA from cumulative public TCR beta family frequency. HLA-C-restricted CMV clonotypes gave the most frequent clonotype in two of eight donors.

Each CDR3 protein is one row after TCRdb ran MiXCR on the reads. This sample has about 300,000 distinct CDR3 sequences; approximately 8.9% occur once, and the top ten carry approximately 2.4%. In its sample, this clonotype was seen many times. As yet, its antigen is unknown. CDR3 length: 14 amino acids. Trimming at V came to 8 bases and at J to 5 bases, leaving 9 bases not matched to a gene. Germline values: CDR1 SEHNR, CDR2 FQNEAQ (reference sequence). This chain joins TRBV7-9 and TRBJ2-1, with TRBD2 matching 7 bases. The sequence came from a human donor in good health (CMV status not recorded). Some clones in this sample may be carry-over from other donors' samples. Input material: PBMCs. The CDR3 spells CASDAGVGDNEQFF. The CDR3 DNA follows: TGTGCCAGCGACGCGGGGGTTGGAGACAATGAGCAGTTCTTC.